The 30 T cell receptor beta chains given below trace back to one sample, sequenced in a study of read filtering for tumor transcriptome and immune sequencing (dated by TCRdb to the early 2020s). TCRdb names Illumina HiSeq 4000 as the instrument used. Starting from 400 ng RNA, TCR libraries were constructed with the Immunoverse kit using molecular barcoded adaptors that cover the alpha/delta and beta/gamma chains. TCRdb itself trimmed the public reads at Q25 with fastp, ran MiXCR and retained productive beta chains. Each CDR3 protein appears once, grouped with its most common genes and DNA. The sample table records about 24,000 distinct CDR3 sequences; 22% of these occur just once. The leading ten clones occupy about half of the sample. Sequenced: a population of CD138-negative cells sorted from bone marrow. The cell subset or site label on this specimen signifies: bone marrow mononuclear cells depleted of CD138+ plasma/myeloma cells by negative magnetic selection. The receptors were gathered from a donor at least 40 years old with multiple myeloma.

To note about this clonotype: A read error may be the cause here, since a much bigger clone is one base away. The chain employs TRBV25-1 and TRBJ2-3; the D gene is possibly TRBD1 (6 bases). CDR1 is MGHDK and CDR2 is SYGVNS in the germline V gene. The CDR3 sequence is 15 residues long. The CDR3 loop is CDSSETGLSTDTQYF. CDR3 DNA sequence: TGTGACAGCAGTGAGACAGGACTTAGCACAGATACGCAGTATTTT. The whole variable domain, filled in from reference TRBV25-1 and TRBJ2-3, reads EADIYQTPRYLVIGTGKKITLECSQTMGHDKMYWYQQDPGMELHLIHYSYGVNSTEKGDLSSESTVSRIRTEHFPLTLESARPSHTSQYLCDSSETGLSTDTQYFGPGTRLTVL.

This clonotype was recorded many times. The CDR3 sequence is CSARQGAGNTEAFF. The CDR3, as DNA: TGCAGTGCCAGACAGGGGGCCGGGAACACTGAAGCTTTCTTT. The genes are TRBV20-1 and TRBJ1-1, with TRBD1 matching over 10 bases. Germline V gene lookup returns CDR1 DFQATT and CDR2 SNEGSKA (reference sequence). The CDR3 consists of 14 residues. V trimming: 6 bases; J trimming: 1 base; junction bases outside the gene matches: 5.

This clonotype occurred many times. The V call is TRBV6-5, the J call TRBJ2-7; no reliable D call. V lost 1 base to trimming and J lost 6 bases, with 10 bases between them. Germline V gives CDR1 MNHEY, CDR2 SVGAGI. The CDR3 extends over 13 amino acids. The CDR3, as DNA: TGTGCCAGCAGTTACTACCGATCCCGCGAGCAGTACTTC. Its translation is CASSYYRSREQYF.

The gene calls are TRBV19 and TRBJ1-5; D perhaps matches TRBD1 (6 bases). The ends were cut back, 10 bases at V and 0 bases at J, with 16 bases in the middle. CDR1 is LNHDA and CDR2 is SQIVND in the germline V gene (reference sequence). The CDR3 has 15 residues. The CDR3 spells CATLDRPYSNQPQHF. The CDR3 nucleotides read TGTGCCACCCTTGACAGGCCGTATAGCAATCAGCCCCAGCATTTT.

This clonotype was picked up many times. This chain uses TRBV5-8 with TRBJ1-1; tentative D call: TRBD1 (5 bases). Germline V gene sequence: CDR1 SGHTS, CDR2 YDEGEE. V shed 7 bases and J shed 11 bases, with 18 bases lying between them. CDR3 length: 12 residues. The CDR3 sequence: CASRAGTRDAFF. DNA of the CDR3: TGTGCCAGCCGAGCCGGGACGAGGGACGCTTTCTTT.

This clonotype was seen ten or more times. DNA for the CDR3: TGTGCCAGCAGCCGCCGGGGACTAGCGTACACCGGGGAGCTGTTTTTT. This translates into CASSRRGLAYTGELFF. The chain employs TRBV5-6 and TRBJ2-2; 10 nucleotides match TRBD2. The CDR3 sequence is 16 residues long. V was pared by 4 bases and J by 3 bases, with 6 bases of the junction left unmatched. The germline V gene has CDR1 SGHDT and CDR2 YYEEEE.

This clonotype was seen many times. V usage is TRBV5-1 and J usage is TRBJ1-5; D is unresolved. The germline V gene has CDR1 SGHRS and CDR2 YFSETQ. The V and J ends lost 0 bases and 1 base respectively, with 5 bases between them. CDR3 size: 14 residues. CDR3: CASSLDTSNQPQHF. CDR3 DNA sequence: TGCGCCAGCAGCTTGGATACCAGCAATCAGCCCCAGCATTTT.

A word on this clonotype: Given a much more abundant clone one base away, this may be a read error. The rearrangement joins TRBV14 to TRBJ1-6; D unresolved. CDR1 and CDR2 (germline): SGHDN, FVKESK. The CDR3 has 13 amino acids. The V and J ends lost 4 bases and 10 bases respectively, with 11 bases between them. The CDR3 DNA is TGTGCCAGCAGCCGCCGGGCAGGCTCACCCCTCCACTTT. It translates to CASSRRAGSPLHF. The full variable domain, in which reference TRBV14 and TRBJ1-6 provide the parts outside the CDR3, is EAGVTQFPSHSVIEKGQTVTLRCDPISGHDNLYWYRRVMGKEIKFLLHFVKESKQDESGMPNNRFLAERTGGTYSTLKVQPAELEDSGVYFCASSRRAGSPLHFGNGTRLTVT.

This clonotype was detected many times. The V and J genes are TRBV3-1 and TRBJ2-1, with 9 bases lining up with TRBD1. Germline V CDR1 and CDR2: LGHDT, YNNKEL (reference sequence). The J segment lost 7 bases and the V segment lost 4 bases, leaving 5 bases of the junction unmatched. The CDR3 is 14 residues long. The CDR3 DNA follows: TGTGCCAGCAGCCCCGCCGGGACAGGGAATGAGCAGTTCTTC. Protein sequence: CASSPAGTGNEQFF.

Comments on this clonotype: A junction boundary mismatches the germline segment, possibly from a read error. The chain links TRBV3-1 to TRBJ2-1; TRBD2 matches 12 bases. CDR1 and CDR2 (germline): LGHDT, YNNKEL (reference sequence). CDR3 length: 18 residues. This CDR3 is CARSQDRLAGGGYNELFF. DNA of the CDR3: TGTGCCCGCAGCCAAGATAGGCTAGCGGGGGGGGGATACAATGAGCTGTTCTTC.

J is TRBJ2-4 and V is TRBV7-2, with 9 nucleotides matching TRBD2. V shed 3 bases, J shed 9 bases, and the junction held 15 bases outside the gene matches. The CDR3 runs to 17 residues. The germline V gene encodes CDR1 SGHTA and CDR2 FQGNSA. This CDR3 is CASSLRGSGGGETIQYF. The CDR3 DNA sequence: TGTGCCAGCAGCTTGCGCGGTAGCGGGGGCGGGGAAACCATTCAGTACTTC.

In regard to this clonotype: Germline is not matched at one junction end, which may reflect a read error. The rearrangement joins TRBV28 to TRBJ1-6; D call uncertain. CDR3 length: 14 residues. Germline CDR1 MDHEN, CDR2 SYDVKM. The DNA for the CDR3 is TGTGCCAGCAGTCTATGGAATTGGAGGGTTGAAGCTCTCTTT. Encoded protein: CASSLWNWRVEALF.

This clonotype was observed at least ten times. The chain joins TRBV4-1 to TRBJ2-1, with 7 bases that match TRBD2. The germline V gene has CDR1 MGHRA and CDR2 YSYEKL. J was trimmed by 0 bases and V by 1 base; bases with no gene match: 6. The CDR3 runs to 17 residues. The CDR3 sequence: CASSQGLAESSYNEQFF. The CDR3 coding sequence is TGCGCCAGCAGCCAAGGTCTAGCGGAGAGCTCCTACAATGAGCAGTTCTTC.

CDR3 in DNA: TGTGCCAGCAAACAAACAGGGGGCATTTACGAGCAGTACTTC. Translating gives CASKQTGGIYEQYF. The J gene is TRBJ2-7, the V gene TRBV6-6; TRBD1 aligns across 9 bases. The germline CDR1 and CDR2 sequences are MNHNY and SVGAGI (reference sequence). This CDR3 spans 14 amino acids. Losses at the gene ends were 7 bases for V and 4 bases for J; bases not matched to a gene: 8.

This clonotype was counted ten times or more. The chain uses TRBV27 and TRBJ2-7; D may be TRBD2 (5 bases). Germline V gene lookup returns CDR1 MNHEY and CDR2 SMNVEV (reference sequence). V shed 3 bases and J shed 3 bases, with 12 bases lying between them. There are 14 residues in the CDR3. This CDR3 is CASSLGRGFYEQYF. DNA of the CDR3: TGTGCCAGCAGTTTGGGCAGAGGGTTCTACGAGCAGTACTTC.

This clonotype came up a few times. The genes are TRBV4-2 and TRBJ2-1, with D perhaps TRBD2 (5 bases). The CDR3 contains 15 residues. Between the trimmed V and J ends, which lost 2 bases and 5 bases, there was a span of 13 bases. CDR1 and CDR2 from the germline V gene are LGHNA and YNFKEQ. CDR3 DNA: TGTGCCAGCAGCCAAAGATCACTAGTAAACAATGAGCAGTTCTTC. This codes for CASSQRSLVNNEQFF.

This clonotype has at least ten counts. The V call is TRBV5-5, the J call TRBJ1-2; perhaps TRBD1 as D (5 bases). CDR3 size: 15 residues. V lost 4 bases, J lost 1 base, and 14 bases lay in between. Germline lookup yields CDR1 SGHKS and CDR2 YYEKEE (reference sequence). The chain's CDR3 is CASSRNRQNNYGYTF. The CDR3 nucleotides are TGTGCCAGCAGCCGGAATCGACAGAATAACTATGGCTACACCTTC.

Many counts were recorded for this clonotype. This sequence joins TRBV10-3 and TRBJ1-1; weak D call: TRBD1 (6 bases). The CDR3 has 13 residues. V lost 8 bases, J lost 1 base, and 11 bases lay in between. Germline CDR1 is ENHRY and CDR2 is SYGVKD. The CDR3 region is CAIEKGQNTEAFF. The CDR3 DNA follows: TGTGCCATCGAGAAGGGACAGAACACTGAAGCTTTCTTT.

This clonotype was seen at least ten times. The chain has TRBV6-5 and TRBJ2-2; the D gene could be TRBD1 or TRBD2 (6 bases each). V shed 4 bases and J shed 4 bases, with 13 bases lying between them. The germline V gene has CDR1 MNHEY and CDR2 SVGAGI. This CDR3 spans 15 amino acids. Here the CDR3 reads CASSSPGAITGELFF. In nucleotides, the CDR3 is TGTGCCAGCAGTTCCCCGGGGGCGATCACCGGGGAGCTGTTTTTT.

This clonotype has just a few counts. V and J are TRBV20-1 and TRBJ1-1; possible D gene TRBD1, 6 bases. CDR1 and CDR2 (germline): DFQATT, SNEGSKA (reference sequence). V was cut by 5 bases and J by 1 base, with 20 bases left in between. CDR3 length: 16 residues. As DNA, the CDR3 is TGCAGTGCTGTTTTTGGGGGGCAGGCGGCGAACACTGAAGCTTTCTTT. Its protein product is CSAVFGGQAANTEAFF.

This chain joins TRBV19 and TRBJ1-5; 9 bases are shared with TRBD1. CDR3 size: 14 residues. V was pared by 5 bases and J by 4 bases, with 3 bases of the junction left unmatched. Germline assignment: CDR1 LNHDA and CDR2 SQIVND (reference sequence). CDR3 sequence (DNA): TGTGCCAGTAGTGCGACAGGGGGTAATCAGCCCCAGCATTTT. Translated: CASSATGGNQPQHF.

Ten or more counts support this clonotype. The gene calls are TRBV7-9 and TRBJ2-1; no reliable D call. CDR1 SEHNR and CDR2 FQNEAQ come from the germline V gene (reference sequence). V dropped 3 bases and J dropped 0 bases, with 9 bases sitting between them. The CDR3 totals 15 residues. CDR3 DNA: TGTGCCAGCAGCTTGACCGGTAGCTCCTACAATGAGCAGTTCTTC. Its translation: CASSLTGSSYNEQFF.

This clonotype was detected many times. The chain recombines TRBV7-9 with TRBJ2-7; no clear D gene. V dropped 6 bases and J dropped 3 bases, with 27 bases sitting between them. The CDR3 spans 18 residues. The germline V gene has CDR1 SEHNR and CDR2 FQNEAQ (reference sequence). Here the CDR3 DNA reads TGTGCCAGCAGTCAAGGACCCACTGGACGGACGCCGAACTACGAGCAGTACTTC. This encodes CASSQGPTGRTPNYEQYF.

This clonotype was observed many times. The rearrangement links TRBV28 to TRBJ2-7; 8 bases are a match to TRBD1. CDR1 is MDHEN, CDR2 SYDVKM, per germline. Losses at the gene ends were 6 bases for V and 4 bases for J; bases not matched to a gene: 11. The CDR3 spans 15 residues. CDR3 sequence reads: CASSRSPRGRYEQYF. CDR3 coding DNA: TGTGCCAGCAGCCGCTCCCCCAGGGGGCGGTACGAGCAGTACTTC. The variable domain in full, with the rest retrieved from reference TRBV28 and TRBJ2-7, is DVKVTQSSRYLVKRTGEKVFLECVQDMDHENMFWYRQDPGLGLRLIYFSYDVKMKEKGDIPEGYSVSREKKERFSLILESASTNQTSMYLCASSRSPRGRYEQYFGPGTRLTVT.

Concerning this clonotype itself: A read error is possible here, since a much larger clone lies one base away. CDR3 DNA sequence: TGTGCCAGCAGCCCTTGGACAGGGGACGCCGGGGAGCTGTTTTTT. It specifies CASSPWTGDAGELFF. The rearrangement links TRBV7-8 to TRBJ2-2, with 9 bases lining up with TRBD1. This CDR3 comprises 15 residues. CDR1 is SGHVS and CDR2 is FQNEAQ in the germline V gene. The V segment lost 5 bases and the J segment 6 bases; nucleotides outside the gene matches: 7. Full variable domain (remainder filled in from reference TRBV7-8 and TRBJ2-2): GAGVSQSPRYKVAKRGQDVALRCDPISGHVSLFWYQQALGQGPEFLTYFQNEAQLDKSGLPSDRFFAERPEGSVSTLKIQRTQQEDSAVYLCASSPWTGDAGELFFGEGSRLTVL.

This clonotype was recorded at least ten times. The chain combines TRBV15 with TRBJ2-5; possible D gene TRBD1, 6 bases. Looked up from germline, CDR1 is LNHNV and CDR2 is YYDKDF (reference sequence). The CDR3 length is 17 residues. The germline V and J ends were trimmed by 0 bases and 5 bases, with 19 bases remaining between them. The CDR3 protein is CATSRDRGRGLGETQYF. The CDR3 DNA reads TGTGCCACCAGCAGAGATAGGGGCAGGGGTTTGGGCGAGACCCAGTACTTC.

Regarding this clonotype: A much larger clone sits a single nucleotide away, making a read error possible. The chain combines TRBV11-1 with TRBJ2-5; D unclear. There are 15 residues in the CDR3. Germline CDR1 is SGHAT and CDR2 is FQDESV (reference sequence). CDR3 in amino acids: CACRHAMHSQETQYF. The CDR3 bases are TGTGCCTGCAGACACGCTATGCACTCGCAAGAGACCCAGTACTTC.

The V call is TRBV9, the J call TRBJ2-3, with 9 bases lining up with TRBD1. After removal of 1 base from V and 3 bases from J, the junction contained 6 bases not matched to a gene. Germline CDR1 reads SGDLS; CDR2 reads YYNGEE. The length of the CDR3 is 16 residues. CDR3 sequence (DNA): TGTGCCAGCAGCGTATCCGGGACAGGGCGAACAGATACGCAGTATTTT. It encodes CASSVSGTGRTDTQYF.

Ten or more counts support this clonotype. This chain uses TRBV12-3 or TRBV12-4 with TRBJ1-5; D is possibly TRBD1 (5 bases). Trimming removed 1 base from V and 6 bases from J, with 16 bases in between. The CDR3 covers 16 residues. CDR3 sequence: CASSLVGPTGSQPQHF. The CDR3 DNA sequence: TGTGCCAGCAGTTTAGTGGGACCGACGGGTAGTCAGCCCCAGCATTTT.

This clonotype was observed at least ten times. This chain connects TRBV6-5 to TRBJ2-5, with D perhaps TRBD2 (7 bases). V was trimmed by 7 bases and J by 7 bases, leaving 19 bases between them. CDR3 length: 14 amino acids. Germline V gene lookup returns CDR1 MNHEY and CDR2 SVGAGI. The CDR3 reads CASNKGGGTGTQYF. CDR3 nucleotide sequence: TGTGCCAGCAATAAGGGGGGGGGAACGGGGACCCAGTACTTC.